Following are 13 T cell receptor beta chains from one sample sequenced in a study of blood T cell repertoires in COVID-19. Here immunoSEQ multiplex PCR was the method, and the copy in TCRdb shows in-frame clones only, minus some. This sample yields hundreds of thousands of clones, of which about 90% are seen a single time; 1% to 1.5% belongs to the top ten. The sample consisted of peripheral blood. Receptor source: a man aged 40-49 years with acute or convalescent COVID-19.

The chain has TRBV2 and TRBJ2-5; possibly TRBD2 for D (6 bases). This CDR3 comprises 16 residues. Germline CDR1 reads SNHLY; CDR2 reads FYNNEI. Trimming removed 1 base from V and 5 bases from J, with 17 bases in between. Here the CDR3 reads CASSEEGGLGGETQYF. The CDR3, as DNA: TGTGCCAGCAGTGAAGAGGGCGGGTTAGGAGGGGAGACCCAGTACTTC. The full variable domain, rest sourced from reference TRBV2 and TRBJ2-5, is EPEVTQTPSHQVTQMGQEVILRCVPISNHLYFYWYRQILGQKVEFLVSFYNNEISEKSEIFDDQFSVERPDGSNFTLKIRSTKLEDSAMYFCASSEEGGLGGETQYFGPGTRLLVL.

This sequence joins TRBV18 and TRBJ1-6, with TRBD1 matching 9 bases. V lost 2 bases to trimming and J lost 9 bases; unmatched junction nucleotides: 14. Germline assignment: CDR1 KGHSH and CDR2 LQKENI. This CDR3 contains 18 residues. CDR3 residues: CASSPTGTGKSSSSPLHF. CDR3 in DNA: TGTGCCAGCTCACCAACGGGGACAGGGAAGTCGAGTAGTTCACCCCTCCACTTT.

V is TRBV28 and J is TRBJ2-7; D gene unclear. Deletions cut 3 bases from V and 4 bases from J, with 10 bases between. CDR1 MDHEN and CDR2 SYDVKM come from the germline V gene. The CDR3 contains 13 residues. DNA of the CDR3: TGTGCCAGCAGTTTTCGGCGGCAGTACGAGCAGTACTTC. Translated, it gives CASSFRRQYEQYF.

The chain couples TRBV4-3 to TRBJ1-6; 9 bases agree with TRBD1. The CDR3 has 14 amino acids. Germline V gene data show CDR1 as LGHNA and CDR2 as YSLEER. V lost 3 bases and J lost 8; bases outside the gene matches: 2. The CDR3 sequence is CASSQGQGYSPLHF. The DNA for the CDR3 is TGCGCCAGCAGCCAGGGACAGGGCTATTCACCCCTCCACTTT.

The chain carries TRBV6-5 and TRBJ1-3; D is unclear. V dropped 4 bases and J dropped 0 bases, with 7 bases sitting between them. The CDR3 is 14 residues long. The germline V gene has CDR1 MNHEY and CDR2 SVGAGI. The CDR3 is CASSSNLSGNTIYF. The CDR3 bases are TGTGCCAGCAGTTCTAATCTCTCTGGAAACACCATATATTTT.

The chain recombines TRBV2 with TRBJ1-1, with D possibly being TRBD1 (6 bases). CDR3 length: 16 amino acids. Germline CDR1 and CDR2: SNHLY and FYNNEI. V was shortened by 1 base and J by 2 bases, with 14 bases between the two germline ends. CDR3 nucleotide sequence: TGTGCCAGCAGTGAAGGCAGGGGAATGGTAAACACTGAAGCTTTCTTT. This codes for CASSEGRGMVNTEAFF.

The chain combines TRBV12-5 with TRBJ1-2; TRBD1 aligns across 12 bases. Trimming cost V 5 bases and J 4 bases; bases outside gene matches: 11. The CDR3 length is 17 residues. Germline CDR1 and CDR2: LGHNT and FRNRAP. In DNA, the CDR3 is TGTGCTAGTGGTCCTCAAACCGGGACAGGGGGCACCTATGGCTACACCTTC. Protein: CASGPQTGTGGTYGYTF. Drawing the rest from reference TRBV12-5 and TRBJ1-2, the complete variable domain is DARVTQTPRHKVTEMGQEVTMRCQPILGHNTVFWYRQTMMQGLELLAYFRNRAPLDDSGMPKDRFSAEMPDATLATLKIQPSEPRDSAVYFCASGPQTGTGGTYGYTFGSGTRLTVV.

The V call is TRBV29-1, the J call TRBJ2-3; 10 bases line up with TRBD2. The V gene end was trimmed by 3 bases and the J gene end by 1 base; junction bases not matched to a gene: 10. The CDR3 contains 17 residues. Germline V CDR1 and CDR2: SQVTM, ANQGSEA. Written as DNA, the CDR3 is TGCAGCGTTGAGTCTAGCGGGAGCTCTATGGGCACAGATACGCAGTATTTT. Translation: CSVESSGSSMGTDTQYF.

This clone came up once. One end of the junction fails to match germline, which may point to a read error. This chain links TRBV6-6 with TRBJ2-5; D ambiguous. Germline V gene data show CDR1 as MNHNY and CDR2 as SVGAGI (reference sequence). The CDR3 runs to 11 residues. The CDR3 DNA reads as TGTGCCAGCAGTTACGAAGAGTCCCAGTACTTC. Residues: CASSYEESQYF.

This chain joins TRBV7-9 and TRBJ2-7; D perhaps matches TRBD2 (6 bases). CDR3 length equals 14 residues. The V gene's germline CDR1 is SEHNR and CDR2 FQNEAQ (reference sequence). Trimming took off 5 bases at V and 3 bases at J, with 14 bases between the two ends. DNA for the CDR3: TGTGCCAGCAGCCCGGGAGAGTCTATCTACGAGCAGTACTTC. It encodes CASSPGESIYEQYF. Full variable domain (remainder filled in from reference TRBV7-9 and TRBJ2-7): DTGVSQNPRHKITKRGQNVTFRCDPISEHNRLYWYRQTLGQGPEFLTYFQNEAQLEKSRLLSDRFSAERPKGSFSTLEIQRTEQGDSAMYLCASSPGESIYEQYFGPGTRLTVT.

Here the CDR3 reads CASSHTPPDRAGNTIYF. The DNA for the CDR3 is TGCGCCAGCAGTCACACACCCCCGGACAGGGCTGGAAACACCATATATTTT. The chain has TRBV23-1 and TRBJ1-3, with 8 nucleotides matching TRBD1. Being an ORF, TRBV23-1 has a function that is uncertain. Trimming removed 3 bases from V and 2 bases from J; junction bases left unmatched: 9. The CDR3 runs 17 residues.

This clone has only a few counts. The chain combines TRBV7-9 with TRBJ1-1, with 7 bases matching TRBD1. The V segment lost 5 bases and the J segment 2 bases; nucleotides outside the gene matches: 8. From germline, CDR1 is SEHNR and CDR2 FQNEAQ (reference sequence). The CDR3 covers 15 residues. CDR3 sequence reads: CASSPSTGFNTEAFF. CDR3 DNA: TGTGCCAGCAGCCCTTCGACAGGGTTCAACACTGAAGCTTTCTTT.

V and J are TRBV2 and TRBJ2-1, with D tentatively TRBD1 (5 bases). CDR3 length: 16 amino acids. V shed 1 base and J shed 4 bases, with 14 bases lying between them. Germline V CDR1 and CDR2: SNHLY, FYNNEI. The CDR3 bases are TGTGCCAGCAGTGAAGAGGGGTGGTTAGTGTACAATGAGCAGTTCTTC. This translates into CASSEEGWLVYNEQFF.